Described below is a single T cell receptor beta chain sequence and its context. Its antigen is unknown. This record belongs to a study of cytomegalovirus exposure and HLA in healthy donors. Study-level results: Because they were indistinguishable, some V segments, including TRBV6-2 and TRBV6-3, were excluded. In an earlier analysis, productive rearrangement rates for most beta V segments clustered near 87% or 30%. Donors were assumed by presence/absence analyses to have roughly uniform sequencing depth. According to a later analysis, most TCR beta chains associated with CMV appeared HLA-restricted.

PCR employed 60 Vbeta and 13 Jbeta primers. Repertoires were generated with immunoSEQ multiplex PCR, while TCRdb's copy carries only in-frame clones and drops some. Of some 190,000 clones in the sample, about nine tenths were seen once. Germline lookup yields CDR1 MDHEN and CDR2 SYDVKM. V was trimmed by 1 base and J by 8 bases, leaving 26 bases between them. This CDR3 region has 18 residues. The sequenced sample was PBMCs. The V gene is TRBV28, the J gene TRBJ1-1; D might be TRBD1 (6 bases). The receptor's source is a boy between 2 and 15 years old in good health and CMV-seronegative. The CDR3 loop reads CASSLSYPGGVSAVEAFF. The CDR3 coding sequence is TGTGCCAGCAGTTTATCCTACCCGGGGGGCGTGTCCGCCGTGGAAGCTTTCTTT.